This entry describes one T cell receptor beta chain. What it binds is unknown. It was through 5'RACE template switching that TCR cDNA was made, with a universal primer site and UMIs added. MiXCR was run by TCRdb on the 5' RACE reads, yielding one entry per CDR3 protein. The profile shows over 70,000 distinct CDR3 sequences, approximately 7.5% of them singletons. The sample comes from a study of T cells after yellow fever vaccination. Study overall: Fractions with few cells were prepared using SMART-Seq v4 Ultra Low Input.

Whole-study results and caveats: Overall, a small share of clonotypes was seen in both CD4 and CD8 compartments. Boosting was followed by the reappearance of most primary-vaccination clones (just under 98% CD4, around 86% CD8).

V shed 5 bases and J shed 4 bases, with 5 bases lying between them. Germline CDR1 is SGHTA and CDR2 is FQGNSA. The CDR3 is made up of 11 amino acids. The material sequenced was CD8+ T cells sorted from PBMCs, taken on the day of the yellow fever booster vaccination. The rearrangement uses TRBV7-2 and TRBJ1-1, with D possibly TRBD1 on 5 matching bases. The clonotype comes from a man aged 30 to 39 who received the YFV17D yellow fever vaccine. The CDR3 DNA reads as TGTGCCAGCAGCGGGACCACTGAAGCTTTCTTT. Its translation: CASSGTTEAFF.